The 13 T cell receptor beta chains given below trace back to one sample, sequenced in a study of radiotherapy plus CTLA-4 blockade in lung cancer (dated by TCRdb to 2017 to 2018). To prepare the library, the immunoSEQ multiplex PCR assay was applied. TCRdb took this table from immuneACCESS and kept in-frame rearrangements with V and J called. Such tables lack part of the clones; where checked against another copy, unresolved V genes explain under half of the gap, and the rest is unexplained. Recorded for this sample are about 120,000 clones; about 80% of them occurred a single time. The ten largest clones represent around 3% of the sample. Sample: peripheral blood, taken from a patient treated with radiotherapy plus ipilimumab. The source is a human donor with non-small cell lung cancer that progressed on radiotherapy plus ipilimumab. Some clones in this sample may be carry-over from other donors' samples.

On this clone: The sample holds other DNA sequences that translate to the same CDR3. J is TRBJ1-2 and V is TRBV7-2; TRBD1 matches at 8 bases. The CDR3 sequence is 14 residues long. V lost 6 bases to trimming and J lost 2 bases; unmatched junction nucleotides: 5. The germline V gene has CDR1 SGHTA and CDR2 FQGNSA. CDR3 nucleotide sequence: TGTGCCAGCAGTTACGACAGGGGAAACTATGGCTACACCTTC. Encoded protein: CASSYDRGNYGYTF.

The chain is built from TRBV2 and TRBJ1-1; TRBD1 agrees at 7 bases. Germline CDR1 and CDR2: SNHLY and FYNNEI. The CDR3 runs 14 residues. Trimming removed 6 bases from V and 5 bases from J; junction bases left unmatched: 9. CDR3 DNA: TGTGCCAGCAGACTAGACAGGGCCATTACTGAAGCTTTCTTT. Encoded protein: CASRLDRAITEAFF.

The chain uses TRBV18 and TRBJ1-5; D ambiguous. This CDR3 region has 15 residues. The germline gives CDR1 KGHSH, CDR2 LQKENI. Trimming cost V 6 bases and J 2 bases, with 14 bases left between them. CDR3 protein: CASSSEQVGNQPQHF. CDR3 bases: TGTGCCAGCTCGTCAGAGCAAGTGGGCAATCAGCCCCAGCATTTT.

The chain is built from TRBV7-2 and TRBJ1-5; no definite D call. Looked up from germline, CDR1 is SGHTA and CDR2 is FQGNSA. Deletions cut 1 base from V and 4 bases from J, with 11 bases between. This CDR3 contains 15 residues. CDR3 bases: TGTGCCAGCAGCTTAGTGAGGGTACCTAATCAGCCCCAGCATTTT. This sequence encodes CASSLVRVPNQPQHF.

Only a few counts were recorded for this clone. This sequence joins TRBV7-9 and TRBJ1-2, with 8 bases aligning to TRBD1. Germline trimming cut 1 base from V and 8 bases from J; bases unmatched to any gene: 12. From germline, CDR1 is SEHNR and CDR2 FQNEAQ (reference sequence). This CDR3 contains 16 residues. The CDR3 DNA is TGTGCCAGCAGCTTAGGGACAGGGATTCTAAGGGACGGCTACACCTTC. As protein: CASSLGTGILRDGYTF.

In nucleotides, the CDR3 is TGCGCCAGCAGCCCCGGGACAGGGATCGGCGAGCAGTACTTC. Its protein is CASSPGTGIGEQYF. This chain links TRBV5-1 with TRBJ2-7; 9 bases fit TRBD1. The CDR3 runs 14 residues. Germline CDR1 is SGHRS and CDR2 is YFSETQ. V lost 4 bases to trimming and J lost 6 bases; unmatched junction nucleotides: 8.

The genes are TRBV4-1 and TRBJ1-4; D call uncertain. Trimming cost V 2 bases and J 4 bases, with 26 bases left between them. Per germline, CDR1 MGHRA and CDR2 YSYEKL. The CDR3 totals 20 residues. CDR3 protein: CASSQPVSRTDRHLNEKLFF. CDR3 bases: TGCGCCAGCAGCCAACCCGTTTCGCGTACTGACCGGCACCTTAATGAAAAACTGTTTTTT.

The chain carries TRBV19 and TRBJ2-3; 10 bases fit TRBD2. The length of the CDR3 is 16 residues. Trimming took 3 bases from V and 6 from J; bases not matched to a gene: 9. Germline V gene lookup returns CDR1 LNHDA and CDR2 SQIVND (reference sequence). CDR3 amino acids: CASSMSASGGFDTQYF. The CDR3 nucleotides are TGTGCCAGTAGTATGAGCGCTAGCGGGGGTTTTGATACGCAGTATTTT. Together with reference TRBV19 and TRBJ2-3, the CDR3 gives the full variable domain: DGGITQSPKYLFRKEGQNVTLSCEQNLNHDAMYWYRQDPGQGLRLIYYSQIVNDFQKGDIAEGYSVSREKKESFPLTVTSAQKNPTAFYLCASSMSASGGFDTQYFGPGTRLTVL.

The chain carries TRBV4-2 and TRBJ2-1; TRBD2 aligns across 14 bases. Germline values: CDR1 LGHNA, CDR2 YNFKEQ. This CDR3 spans 21 amino acids. The V segment lost 2 bases and the J segment 0 bases; nucleotides outside the gene matches: 12. The CDR3 region has the DNA TGTGCCAGCAGCCAAAACCCTTGGACTAGCGGGGGGTCGAGCTCCTACAATGAGCAGTTCTTC. Protein: CASSQNPWTSGGSSSYNEQFF.

This CDR3 reads CAIGRGDTDTQYF. The CDR3, as DNA: TGTGCGATTGGCCGGGGGGACACAGATACGCAGTATTTT. The V and J genes are TRBV19 and TRBJ2-3, with TRBD2 matching 7 bases. The CDR3 has 13 residues. Germline CDR1 and CDR2: LNHDA and SQIVND (reference sequence). The variable domain in full, with the rest retrieved from reference TRBV19 and TRBJ2-3, is DGGITQSPKYLFRKEGQNVTLSCEQNLNHDAMYWYRQDPGQGLRLIYYSQIVNDFQKGDIAEGYSVSREKKESFPLTVTSAQKNPTAFYLCAIGRGDTDTQYFGPGTRLTVL.

The chain couples TRBV4-2 to TRBJ2-7; D might be TRBD2 (5 bases). This CDR3 has 16 amino acids. The V gene lost 0 bases and the J gene lost 1 base, with 13 bases spanning the gap. CDR1 and CDR2 from the germline V gene are LGHNA and YNFKEQ. The CDR3 DNA follows: TGTGCCAGCAGCCAAGAAGTCGGGGTCGCATCCTACGAGCAGTACTTC. As protein: CASSQEVGVASYEQYF.

The J gene is TRBJ2-6, the V gene TRBV4-1; D possibly corresponds to TRBD1 (5 bases). This CDR3 is built from 16 residues. Trimming left V 0 bases short and J 2 bases short, with 8 bases between. CDR1 is MGHRA, CDR2 YSYEKL, per germline. The CDR3 DNA reads TGCGCCAGCAGCCAAGATAGGGGCGCTGGGGCCAACGTCCTGACTTTC. It specifies CASSQDRGAGANVLTF.

The CDR3 protein is CASSLAGNGYTF. DNA for the CDR3: TGTGCCAGCAGCTTAGCAGGGAATGGCTACACCTTC. The rearrangement joins TRBV7-6 to TRBJ1-2; no definite D call. This CDR3 has 12 amino acids. The V and J ends lost 0 bases and 6 bases respectively, with 5 bases between them. Per the germline V gene, CDR1 is SGHVS and CDR2 is FNYEAQ.